This record covers a single TCR beta chain. Profiled with immunoSEQ multiplex PCR; TCRdb holds only in-frame clones, not every one. The sample carries 140,000 or so clones, roughly 81% recorded once. Clinical histories supplied by participants themselves formed the basis of cohort assignment. These data come from a study of blood T cell repertoires in COVID-19. Looking at the study overall: In each case, the material was cDNA or gDNA derived from T cells, B-cell-depleted T cells, or PBMCs.

Per germline, CDR1 SGHTA and CDR2 FQGNSA. This CDR3 comprises 15 residues. Losses at the gene ends were 4 bases for V and 6 bases for J; bases not matched to a gene: 6. This receptor was obtained from a woman between 45 and 60 years old with acute COVID-19. The specimen sequenced was PBMCs or T cells enriched from blood (not recorded which). The V and J genes are TRBV7-2 and TRBJ1-5; 10 bases line up with TRBD1. As DNA, the CDR3 is TGTGCCAGCAGCTCGGACAGGGGGGCCGTTCAGCCCCAGCATTTT. It codes for CASSSDRGAVQPQHF.